The present T cell receptor beta chain was sequenced within a study of identical twins. Study-wide points: Researchers caution that invariant MAIT and iNKT cells could partly confound zero-insertion analyses.

This clonotype appeared a few times. The antigen remains unidentified. TCRdb used MiXCR to reprocess the 5' RACE reads, holding one entry per CDR3 protein. There are roughly 500,000 distinct CDR3 sequences in the sample; under 25% occur only once, and around 0.9% lies in the top ten. This CDR3 spans 14 amino acids. V gave up 1 base and J gave up 2 bases; unmatched junction bases: 1. Germline V lookup: CDR1 DFQATT, CDR2 SNEGSKA (reference sequence). These data also featured in a second study, about T cells expressing NK-cell markers.

The sample was CD4+ T cells sorted from blood. This clonotype was obtained from a woman aged 18 to 35 in good health. V is TRBV20-1 and J is TRBJ2-3; TRBD2 agrees at 9 bases. CDR3 coding DNA: TGCAGTGCTAGAGGCGGGGGGGCCACAGATACGCAGTATTTT. Translated, it gives CSARGGGATDTQYF.